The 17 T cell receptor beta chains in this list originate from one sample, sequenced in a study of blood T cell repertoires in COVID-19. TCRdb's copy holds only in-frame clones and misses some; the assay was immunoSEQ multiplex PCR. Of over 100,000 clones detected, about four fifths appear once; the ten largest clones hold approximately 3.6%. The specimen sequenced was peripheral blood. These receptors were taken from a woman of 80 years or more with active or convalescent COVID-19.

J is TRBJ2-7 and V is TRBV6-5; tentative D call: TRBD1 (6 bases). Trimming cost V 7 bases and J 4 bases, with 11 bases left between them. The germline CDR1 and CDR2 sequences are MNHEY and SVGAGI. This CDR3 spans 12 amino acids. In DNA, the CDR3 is TGTGCCAGCATGGGGGCTAGATACGAGCAGTACTTC. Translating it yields CASMGARYEQYF.

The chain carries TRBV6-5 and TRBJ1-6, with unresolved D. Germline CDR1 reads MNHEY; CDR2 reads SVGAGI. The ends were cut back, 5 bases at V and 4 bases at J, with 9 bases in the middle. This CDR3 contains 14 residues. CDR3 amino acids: CASSLDGYNSPLHF. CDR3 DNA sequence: TGTGCCAGCAGTCTCGACGGGTATAATTCACCCCTCCACTTT.

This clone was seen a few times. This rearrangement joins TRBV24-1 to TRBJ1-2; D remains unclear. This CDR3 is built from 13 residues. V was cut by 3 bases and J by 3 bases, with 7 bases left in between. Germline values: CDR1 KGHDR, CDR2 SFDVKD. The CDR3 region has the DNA TGTGCCACCAGTGATGCCGGGGACTATGGCTACACCTTC. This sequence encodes CATSDAGDYGYTF.

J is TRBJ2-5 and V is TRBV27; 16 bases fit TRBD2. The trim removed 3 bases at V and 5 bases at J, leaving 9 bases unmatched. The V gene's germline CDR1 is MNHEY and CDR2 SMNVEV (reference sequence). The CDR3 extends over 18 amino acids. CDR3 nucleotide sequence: TGTGCCAGCAGTTTCCGCGGGACTAGCGGGGGGGCGCTGGAGACCCAGTACTTC. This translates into CASSFRGTSGGALETQYF.

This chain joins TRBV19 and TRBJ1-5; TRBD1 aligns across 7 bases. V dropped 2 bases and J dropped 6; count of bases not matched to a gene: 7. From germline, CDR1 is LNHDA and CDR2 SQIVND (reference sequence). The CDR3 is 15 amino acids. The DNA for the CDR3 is TGTGCCAGTAGTATAAGGGGGCAGGGCAGTCAGCCCCAGCATTTT. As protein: CASSIRGQGSQPQHF.

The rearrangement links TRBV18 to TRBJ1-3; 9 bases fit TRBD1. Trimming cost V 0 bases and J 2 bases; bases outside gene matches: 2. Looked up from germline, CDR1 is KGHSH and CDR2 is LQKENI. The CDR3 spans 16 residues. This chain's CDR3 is CASSPPGQGTGNTIYF. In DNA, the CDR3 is TGTGCCAGCTCACCACCGGGACAGGGAACTGGAAACACCATATATTTT. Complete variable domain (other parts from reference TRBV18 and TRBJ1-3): NAGVMQNPRHLVRRRGQEARLRCSPMKGHSHVYWYRQLPEEGLKFMVYLQKENIIDESGMPKERFSAEFPKEGPSILRIQQVVRGDSAAYFCASSPPGQGTGNTIYFGEGSWLTVV.

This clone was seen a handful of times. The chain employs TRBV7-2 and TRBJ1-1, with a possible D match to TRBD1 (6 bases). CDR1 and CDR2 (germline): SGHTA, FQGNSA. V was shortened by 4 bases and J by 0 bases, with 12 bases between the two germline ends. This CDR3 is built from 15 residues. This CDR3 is CASSSGQLMNTEAFF. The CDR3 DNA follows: TGTGCCAGCAGCTCCGGACAGCTCATGAACACTGAAGCTTTCTTT.

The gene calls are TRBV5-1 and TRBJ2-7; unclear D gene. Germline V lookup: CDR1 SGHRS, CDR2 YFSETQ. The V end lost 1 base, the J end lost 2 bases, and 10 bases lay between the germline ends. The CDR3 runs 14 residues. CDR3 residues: CASSLFGTTYEQYF. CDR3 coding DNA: TGCGCCAGCAGCTTGTTTGGCACCACCTACGAGCAGTACTTC.

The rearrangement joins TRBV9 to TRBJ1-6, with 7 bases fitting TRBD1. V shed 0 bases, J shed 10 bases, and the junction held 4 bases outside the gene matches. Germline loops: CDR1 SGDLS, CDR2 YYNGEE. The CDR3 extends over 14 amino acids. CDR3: CASSVGDRASPLHF. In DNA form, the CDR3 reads TGTGCCAGCAGCGTAGGGGACAGAGCCTCACCCCTCCACTTT.

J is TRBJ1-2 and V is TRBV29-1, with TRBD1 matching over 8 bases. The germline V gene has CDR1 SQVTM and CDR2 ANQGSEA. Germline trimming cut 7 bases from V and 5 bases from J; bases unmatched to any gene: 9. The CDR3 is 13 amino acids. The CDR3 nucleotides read TGCAGCGCGACCAGGGGGCAGGGGTATGGCTACACCTTC. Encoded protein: CSATRGQGYGYTF.

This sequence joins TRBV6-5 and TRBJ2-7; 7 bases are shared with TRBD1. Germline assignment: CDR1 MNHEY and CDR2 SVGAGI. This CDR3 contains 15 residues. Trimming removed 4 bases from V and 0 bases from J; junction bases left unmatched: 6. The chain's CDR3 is CASSSPGQSSYEQYF. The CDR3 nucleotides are TGTGCCAGCAGTTCGCCGGGACAGTCCTCCTACGAGCAGTACTTC.

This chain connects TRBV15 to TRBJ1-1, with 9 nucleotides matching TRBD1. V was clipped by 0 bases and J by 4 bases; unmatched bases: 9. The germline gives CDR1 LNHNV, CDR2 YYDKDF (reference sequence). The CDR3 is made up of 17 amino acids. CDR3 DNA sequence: TGTGCCACCAGCAGAGATCAGGGGGGACAGGGAGCCACTGAAGCTTTCTTT. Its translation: CATSRDQGGQGATEAFF.

CDR3 bases: TGTGCCAGCAGTGATATAAGGCCACTAGCAGGTCGAGAGACCCAGTACTTC. Its protein product is CASSDIRPLAGRETQYF. This chain joins TRBV2 and TRBJ2-5, with a tentative D call TRBD2 (6 bases). This CDR3 comprises 17 residues. Germline loops: CDR1 SNHLY, CDR2 FYNNEI. V was trimmed by 3 bases and J by 4 bases, leaving 21 bases between them.

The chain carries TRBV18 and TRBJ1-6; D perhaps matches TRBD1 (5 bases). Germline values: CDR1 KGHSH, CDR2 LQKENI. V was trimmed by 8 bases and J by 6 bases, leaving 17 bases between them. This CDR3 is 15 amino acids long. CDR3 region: CASAMTVDINSPLHF. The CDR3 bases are TGTGCCAGCGCTATGACAGTTGACATTAATTCACCCCTCCACTTT. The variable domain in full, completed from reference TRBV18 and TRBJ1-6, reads NAGVMQNPRHLVRRRGQEARLRCSPMKGHSHVYWYRQLPEEGLKFMVYLQKENIIDESGMPKERFSAEFPKEGPSILRIQQVVRGDSAAYFCASAMTVDINSPLHFGNGTRLTVT.

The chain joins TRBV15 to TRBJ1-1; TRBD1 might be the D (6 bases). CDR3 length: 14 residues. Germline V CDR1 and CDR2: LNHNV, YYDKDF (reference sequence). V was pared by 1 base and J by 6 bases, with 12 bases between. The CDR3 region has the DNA TGTGCCACCAGCAGAGTTCAGGGGTTGGCTGAAGCTTTCTTT. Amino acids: CATSRVQGLAEAFF.

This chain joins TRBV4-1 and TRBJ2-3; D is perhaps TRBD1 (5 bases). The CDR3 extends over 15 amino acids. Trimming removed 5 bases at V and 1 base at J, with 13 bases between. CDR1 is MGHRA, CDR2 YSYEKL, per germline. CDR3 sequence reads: CASSNSGQGTDTQYF. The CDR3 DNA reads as TGCGCCAGCAGCAATTCAGGGCAAGGCACAGATACGCAGTATTTT.

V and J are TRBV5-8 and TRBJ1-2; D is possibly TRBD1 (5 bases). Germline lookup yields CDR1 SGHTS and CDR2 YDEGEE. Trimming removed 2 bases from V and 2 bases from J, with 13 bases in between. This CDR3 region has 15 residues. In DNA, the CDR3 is TGTGCCAGCAGCTTTCGGGCGACAGTGAACTATGGCTACACCTTC. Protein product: CASSFRATVNYGYTF.